Sequencing of this TCR beta chain was carried out in a study of blood T cell repertoires in COVID-19. Study context: Acute-phase and convalescent COVID-19 samples originated in the United States, Italy and Spain.

CDR1 SGHRS and CDR2 YFSETQ come from the germline V gene. V was pared by 0 bases and J by 6 bases, with 15 bases between. The CDR3 is made up of 15 amino acids. Clones were read by immunoSEQ multiplex PCR, and TCRdb kept only the in-frame ones, dropping some. The sample has approximately 300,000 clones, 90% seen once. The chain links TRBV5-1 to TRBJ1-1; possible D gene TRBD1, 6 bases. The sample taken for sequencing was peripheral blood. The clonotype comes from a woman aged 40-49 years with COVID-19, enrolled during active disease. The CDR3 DNA is TGCGCCAGCAGCTTGGAGGTGACAGGAAATGCTGAAGCTTTCTTT. It translates to CASSLEVTGNAEAFF.